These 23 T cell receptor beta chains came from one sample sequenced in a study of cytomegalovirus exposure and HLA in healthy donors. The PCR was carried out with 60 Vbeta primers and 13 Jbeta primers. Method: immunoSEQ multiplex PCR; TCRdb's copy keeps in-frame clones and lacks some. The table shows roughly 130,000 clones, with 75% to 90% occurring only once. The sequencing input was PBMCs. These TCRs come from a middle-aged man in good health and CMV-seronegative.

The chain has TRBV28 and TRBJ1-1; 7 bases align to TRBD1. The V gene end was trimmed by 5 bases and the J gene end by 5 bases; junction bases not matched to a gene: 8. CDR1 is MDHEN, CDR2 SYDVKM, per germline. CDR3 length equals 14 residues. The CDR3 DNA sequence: TGTGCCAGCAGTCTCTCGGACAGGAGGACTGAAGCTTTCTTT. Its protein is CASSLSDRRTEAFF.

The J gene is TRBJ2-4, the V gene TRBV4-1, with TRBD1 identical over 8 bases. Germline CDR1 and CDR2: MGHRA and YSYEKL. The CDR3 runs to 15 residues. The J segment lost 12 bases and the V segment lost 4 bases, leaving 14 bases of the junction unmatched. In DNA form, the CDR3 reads TGCGCCAGCAGCCCAGACAACGGGGTGGGACAGGATCAGTACTTC. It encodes CASSPDNGVGQDQYF.

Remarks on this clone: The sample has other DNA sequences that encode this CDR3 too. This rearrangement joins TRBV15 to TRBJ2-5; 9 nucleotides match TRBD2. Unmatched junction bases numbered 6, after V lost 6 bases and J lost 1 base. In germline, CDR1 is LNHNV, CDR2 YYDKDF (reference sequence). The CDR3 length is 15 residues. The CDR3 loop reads CATRSRTSAQETQYF. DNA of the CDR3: TGTGCCACCAGAAGCCGGACTAGCGCCCAAGAGACCCAGTACTTC.

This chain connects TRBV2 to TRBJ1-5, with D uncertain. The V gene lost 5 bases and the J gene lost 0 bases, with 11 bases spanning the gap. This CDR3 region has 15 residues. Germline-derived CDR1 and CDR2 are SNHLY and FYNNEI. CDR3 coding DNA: TGTGCCAGCAGTCTTTCGGGAATTAGCAATCAGCCCCAGCATTTT. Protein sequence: CASSLSGISNQPQHF. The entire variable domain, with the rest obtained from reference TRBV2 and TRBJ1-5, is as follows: EPEVTQTPSHQVTQMGQEVILRCVPISNHLYFYWYRQILGQKVEFLVSFYNNEISEKSEIFDDQFSVERPDGSNFTLKIRSTKLEDSAMYFCASSLSGISNQPQHFGDGTRLSIL.

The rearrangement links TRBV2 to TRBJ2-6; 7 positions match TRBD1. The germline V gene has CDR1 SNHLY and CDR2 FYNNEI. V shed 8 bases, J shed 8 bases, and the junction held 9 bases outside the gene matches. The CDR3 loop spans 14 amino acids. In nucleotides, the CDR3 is TGTGCCAGCGGGGGACAGTCTCTTACCAACGTCCTGACTTTC. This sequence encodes CASGGQSLTNVLTF.

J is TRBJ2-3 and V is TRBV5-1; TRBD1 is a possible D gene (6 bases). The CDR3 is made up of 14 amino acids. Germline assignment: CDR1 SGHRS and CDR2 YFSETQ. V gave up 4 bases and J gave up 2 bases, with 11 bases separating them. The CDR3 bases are TGCGCCAGCAGCCCAGGGGAGTTCACAGATACGCAGTATTTT. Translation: CASSPGEFTDTQYF.

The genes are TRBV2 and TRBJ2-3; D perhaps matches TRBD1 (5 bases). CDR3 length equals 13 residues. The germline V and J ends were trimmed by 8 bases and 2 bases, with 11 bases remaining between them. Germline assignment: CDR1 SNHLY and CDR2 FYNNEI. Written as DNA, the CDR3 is TGTGCCAGCTTAGTGGACACCACAGATACGCAGTATTTT. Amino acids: CASLVDTTDTQYF. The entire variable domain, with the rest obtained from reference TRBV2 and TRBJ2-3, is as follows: EPEVTQTPSHQVTQMGQEVILRCVPISNHLYFYWYRQILGQKVEFLVSFYNNEISEKSEIFDDQFSVERPDGSNFTLKIRSTKLEDSAMYFCASLVDTTDTQYFGPGTRLTVL.

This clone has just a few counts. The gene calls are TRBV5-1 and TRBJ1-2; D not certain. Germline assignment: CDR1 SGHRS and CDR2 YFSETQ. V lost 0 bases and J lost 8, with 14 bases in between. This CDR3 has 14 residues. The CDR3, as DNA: TGCGCCAGCAGCTTGGGCGGGGAAGTCGAAGGCTACACCTTC. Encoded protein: CASSLGGEVEGYTF. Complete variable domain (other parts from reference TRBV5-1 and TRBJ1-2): KAGVTQTPRYLIKTRGQQVTLSCSPISGHRSVSWYQQTPGQGLQFLFEYFSETQRNKGNFPGRFSGRQFSNSRSEMNVSTLELGDSALYLCASSLGGEVEGYTFGSGTRLTVV.

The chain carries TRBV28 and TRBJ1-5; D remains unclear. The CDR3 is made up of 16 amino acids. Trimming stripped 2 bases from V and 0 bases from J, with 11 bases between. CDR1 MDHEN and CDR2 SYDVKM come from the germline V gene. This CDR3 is CASSLEAVVSNQPQHF. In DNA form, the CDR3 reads TGTGCCAGCAGTTTAGAGGCCGTCGTTAGCAATCAGCCCCAGCATTTT.

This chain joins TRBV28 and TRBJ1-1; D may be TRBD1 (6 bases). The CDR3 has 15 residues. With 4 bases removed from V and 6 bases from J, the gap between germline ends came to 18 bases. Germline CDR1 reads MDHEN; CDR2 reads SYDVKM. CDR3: CASSSPRGSRPEAFF. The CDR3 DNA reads TGTGCCAGCAGTTCTCCAAGGGGGAGCCGCCCTGAAGCTTTCTTT.

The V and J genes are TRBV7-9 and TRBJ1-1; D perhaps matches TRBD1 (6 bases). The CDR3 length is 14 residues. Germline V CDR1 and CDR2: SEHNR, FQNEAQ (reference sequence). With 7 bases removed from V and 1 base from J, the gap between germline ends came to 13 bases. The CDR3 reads CASNPGTRNTEAFF. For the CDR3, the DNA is TGTGCCAGCAACCCCGGGACACGGAACACTGAAGCTTTCTTT.

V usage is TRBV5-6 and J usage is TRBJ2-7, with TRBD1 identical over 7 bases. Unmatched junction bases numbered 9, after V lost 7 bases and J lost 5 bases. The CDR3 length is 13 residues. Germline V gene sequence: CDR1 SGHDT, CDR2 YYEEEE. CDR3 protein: CASRAPGQHEQYF. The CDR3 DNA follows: TGTGCCAGCCGAGCCCCGGGACAGCACGAGCAGTACTTC.

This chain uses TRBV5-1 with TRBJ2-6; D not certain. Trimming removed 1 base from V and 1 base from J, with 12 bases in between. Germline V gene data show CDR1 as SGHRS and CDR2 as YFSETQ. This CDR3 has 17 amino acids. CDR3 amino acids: CASSLTTEWSGANVLTF. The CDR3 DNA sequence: TGCGCCAGCAGCTTGACCACAGAGTGGTCTGGGGCCAACGTCCTGACTTTC.

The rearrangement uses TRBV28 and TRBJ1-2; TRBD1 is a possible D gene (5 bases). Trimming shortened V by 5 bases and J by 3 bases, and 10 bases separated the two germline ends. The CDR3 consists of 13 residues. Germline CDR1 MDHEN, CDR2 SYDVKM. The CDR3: CASSTGGDYGYTF. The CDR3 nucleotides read TGTGCCAGCAGTACGGGGGGGGACTATGGCTACACCTTC.

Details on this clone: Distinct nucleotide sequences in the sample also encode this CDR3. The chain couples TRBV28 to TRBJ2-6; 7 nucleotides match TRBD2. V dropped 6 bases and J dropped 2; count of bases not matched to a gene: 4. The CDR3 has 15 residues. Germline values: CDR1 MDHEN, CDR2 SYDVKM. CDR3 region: CASSLRGAGANVLTF. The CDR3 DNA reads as TGTGCCAGCAGCCTCCGGGGGGCTGGGGCCAACGTCCTGACTTTC.

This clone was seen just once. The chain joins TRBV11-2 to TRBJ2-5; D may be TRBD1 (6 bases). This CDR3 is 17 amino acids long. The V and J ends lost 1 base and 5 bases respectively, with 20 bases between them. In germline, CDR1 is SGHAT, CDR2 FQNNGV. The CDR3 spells CASSLGATLGARETQYF. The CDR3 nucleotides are TGTGCCAGCAGCTTAGGGGCCACCCTGGGGGCCAGGGAGACCCAGTACTTC.

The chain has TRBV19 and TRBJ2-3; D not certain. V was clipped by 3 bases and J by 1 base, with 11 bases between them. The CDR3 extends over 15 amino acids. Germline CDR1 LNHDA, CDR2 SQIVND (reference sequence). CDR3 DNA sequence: TGTGCCAGTAGTATTGCGTCTTTAGGCACAGATACGCAGTATTTT. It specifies CASSIASLGTDTQYF.

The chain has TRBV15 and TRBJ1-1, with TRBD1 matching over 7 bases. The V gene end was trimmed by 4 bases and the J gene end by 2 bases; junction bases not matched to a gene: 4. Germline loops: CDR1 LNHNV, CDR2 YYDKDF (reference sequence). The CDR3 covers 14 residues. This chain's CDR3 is CATSTGTANTEAFF. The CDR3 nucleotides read TGTGCCACCAGCACAGGGACAGCTAACACTGAAGCTTTCTTT.

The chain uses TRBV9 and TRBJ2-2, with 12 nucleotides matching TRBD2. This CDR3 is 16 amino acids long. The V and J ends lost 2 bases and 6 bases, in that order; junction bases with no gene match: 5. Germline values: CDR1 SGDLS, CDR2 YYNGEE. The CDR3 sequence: CASSVGLAGLAGELFF. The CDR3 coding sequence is TGTGCCAGCAGCGTTGGACTAGCGGGATTAGCCGGGGAGCTGTTTTTT.

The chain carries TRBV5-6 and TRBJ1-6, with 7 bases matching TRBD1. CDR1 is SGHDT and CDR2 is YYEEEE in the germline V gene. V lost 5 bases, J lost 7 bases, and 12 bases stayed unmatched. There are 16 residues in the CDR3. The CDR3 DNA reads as TGTGCCAGCAGGGGGGACAGAGGGCGTGCCAATTCACCCCTCCACTTT. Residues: CASRGDRGRANSPLHF.

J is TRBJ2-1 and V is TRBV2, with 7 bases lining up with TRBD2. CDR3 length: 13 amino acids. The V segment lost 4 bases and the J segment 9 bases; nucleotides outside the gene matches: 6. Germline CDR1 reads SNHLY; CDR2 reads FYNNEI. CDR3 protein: CASSGGEGGEQFF. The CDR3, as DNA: TGTGCCAGCAGTGGAGGGGAGGGTGGTGAGCAGTTCTTC.

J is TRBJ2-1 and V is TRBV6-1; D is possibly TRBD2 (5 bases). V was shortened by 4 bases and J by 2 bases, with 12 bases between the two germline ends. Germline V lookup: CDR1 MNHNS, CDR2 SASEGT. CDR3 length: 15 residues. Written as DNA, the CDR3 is TGTGCCAGCAGTGCCCTAGCCAGGCCCTACAATGAGCAGTTCTTC. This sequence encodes CASSALARPYNEQFF.

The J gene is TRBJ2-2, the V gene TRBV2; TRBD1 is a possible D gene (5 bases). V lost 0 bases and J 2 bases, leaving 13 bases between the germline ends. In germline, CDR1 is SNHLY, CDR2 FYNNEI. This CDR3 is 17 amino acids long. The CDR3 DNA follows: TGTGCCAGCAGTGAAGCTTTACAGGAAACTAACACCGGGGAGCTGTTTTTT. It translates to CASSEALQETNTGELFF. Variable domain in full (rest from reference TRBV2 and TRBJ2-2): EPEVTQTPSHQVTQMGQEVILRCVPISNHLYFYWYRQILGQKVEFLVSFYNNEISEKSEIFDDQFSVERPDGSNFTLKIRSTKLEDSAMYFCASSEALQETNTGELFFGEGSRLTVL.